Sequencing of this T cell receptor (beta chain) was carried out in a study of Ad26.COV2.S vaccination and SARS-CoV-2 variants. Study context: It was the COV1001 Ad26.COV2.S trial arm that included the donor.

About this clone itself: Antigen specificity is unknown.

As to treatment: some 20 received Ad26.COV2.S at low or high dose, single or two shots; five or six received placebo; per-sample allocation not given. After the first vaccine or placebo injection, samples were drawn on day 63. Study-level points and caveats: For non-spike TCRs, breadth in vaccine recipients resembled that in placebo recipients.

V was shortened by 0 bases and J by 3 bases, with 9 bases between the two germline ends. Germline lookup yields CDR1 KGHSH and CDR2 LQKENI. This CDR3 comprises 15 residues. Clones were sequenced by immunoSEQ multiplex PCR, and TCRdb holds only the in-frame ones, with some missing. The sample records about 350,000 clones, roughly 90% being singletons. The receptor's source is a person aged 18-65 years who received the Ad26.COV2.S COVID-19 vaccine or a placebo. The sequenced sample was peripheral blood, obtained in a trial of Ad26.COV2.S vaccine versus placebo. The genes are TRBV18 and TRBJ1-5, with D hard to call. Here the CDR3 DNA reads TGTGCCAGCTCACCACCGACTCAAGACAATCAGCCCCAGCATTTT. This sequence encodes CASSPPTQDNQPQHF. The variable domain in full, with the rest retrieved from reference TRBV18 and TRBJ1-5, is NAGVMQNPRHLVRRRGQEARLRCSPMKGHSHVYWYRQLPEEGLKFMVYLQKENIIDESGMPKERFSAEFPKEGPSILRIQQVVRGDSAAYFCASSPPTQDNQPQHFGDGTRLSIL.